These T cell receptor beta chains were read from a single sample in a study of blood T cell repertoires in COVID-19. Only in-frame clones appear in the TCRdb table, and some are missing; sequencing was by immunoSEQ multiplex PCR. The repertoire holds approximately 50,000 clones, with approximately 88% as singletons. Sequences were obtained from peripheral blood. These receptors all stem from a human donor in a cohort sampled during active COVID-19. Each CDR3 is given with its conserved first and last residue. The D gene is left open where the match is weak. A row's size may be missing; if present it is once, few, many or a size class.

CDR3nt	CDR3aa	abundance	v_gene	j_gene	len	d_gene
TGTGCCAGCAGCGCAAGCGGGCAGGGCGGCACAGATACGCAGTATTTT	CASSASGQGGTDTQYF	-	TRBV3-1/TRBV3-2	TRBJ2-3	16	-
TGTGCCAGCAGTTTATCGCGGGGGTCCTACGAGCAGTACTTC	CASSLSRGSYEQYF	-	TRBV27	TRBJ2-7	14	TRBD2
TGTGCCAGCAGTACCAGTCAGGGCCGGGCAGATACGCAGTATTTT	CASSTSQGRADTQYF	once	TRBV6-1	TRBJ2-3	15	-
TGTGCCAGCAGCCATCGGGACAGGGGTCCAGATACGCAGTATTTT	CASSHRDRGPDTQYF	-	TRBV3-1/TRBV3-2	TRBJ2-3	15	TRBD1
TGTGCCAGTAGTACCCGGGGACAGAACAATCAGCCCCAGCATTTT	CASSTRGQNNQPQHF	-	TRBV19	TRBJ1-5	15	TRBD1
TGTGCCAGCTCACCACTGGACAGGGGGAGTTCACCCCTCCACTTT	CASSPLDRGSSPLHF	-	TRBV18	TRBJ1-6	15	TRBD1
TGTGCCAGCAGCGTAGGAAGCGGCACCTCGGGATCACCCCTCCACTTT	CASSVGSGTSGSPLHF	-	TRBV9	TRBJ1-6	16	-
TGCGCCAGCAGCTTGGTTTCGGTGAGGCCGGAGACCCAGTACTTC	CASSLVSVRPETQYF	-	TRBV5-1	TRBJ2-5	15	-
TGTGCCAGCAGCTTGGTTTCTAGCGGCCAGCAGTACTTC	CASSLVSSGQQYF	-	TRBV5-6	TRBJ2-7	13	TRBD2
TGTGCCAGCAGTAACCGGGACAGCCCCTACAATGAGCAGTTCTTC	CASSNRDSPYNEQFF	-	TRBV25-1	TRBJ2-1	15	TRBD1
TGTGCCAGCAGATTACAGGTTTCTGAGACTGAAGCTTTCTTT	CASRLQVSETEAFF	-	TRBV5-6	TRBJ1-1	14	-
TGTGCCAGCAGCGTGACTAGCGCAGATACGCAGTATTTT	CASSVTSADTQYF	-	TRBV7-3	TRBJ2-3	13	TRBD2
TGTGCCAGCAGCGAAGACTCTGCTTCCTACAATGAGCAGTTCTTC	CASSEDSASYNEQFF	-	TRBV7-2	TRBJ2-1	15	-
TGTGCCTGGAGTGGGGGGGGACAGGCCCGGACTTTCTTT	CAWSGGGQARTFF	once	TRBV30	TRBJ1-1	13	TRBD1
TGTGCCAGCAGCCGAGACAGGGGGCCGGGGCAGTTCTTC	CASSRDRGPGQFF	once	TRBV14	TRBJ2-1	13	TRBD1
TGTGCCAGCAGTCGAACGGGCACTGAAGCTTTCTTT	CASSRTGTEAFF	-	TRBV6-5	TRBJ1-1	12	-
TGTGCCAGCAGCTCGGGACAGGGGATGAACTATGGCTACACCTTC	CASSSGQGMNYGYTF	-	TRBV5-4	TRBJ1-2	15	TRBD1
TGTGCCAGCAGCTTGGGACAGGGTAGGGGCTACACCTTC	CASSLGQGRGYTF	once	TRBV5-4	TRBJ1-2	13	TRBD1
TGCGCCAGCAGCTTGGGTCCACGGACAGGGTCCTATGGCTACACCTTC	CASSLGPRTGSYGYTF	-	TRBV5-1	TRBJ1-2	16	TRBD1
TGTGCCAGCAGTTACCTCGACAAAAATTCACCCCTCCACTTT	CASSYLDKNSPLHF	-	TRBV6-5	TRBJ1-6	14	-
TGTGCCAGCAGCCCCTTTTTTGGCCACGGGGAGCTGTTTTTT	CASSPFFGHGELFF	few	TRBV5-4	TRBJ2-2	14	-
TGTGCCAGCAGTGAAAATACCGCGGGTGGACAAGAGACCCAGTACTTC	CASSENTAGGQETQYF	-	TRBV6-1	TRBJ2-5	16	-
TGTGCCAGCAGCCCCTTATTACTGGGGACATCCACCGGGGAGCTGTTTTTT	CASSPLLLGTSTGELFF	-	TRBV14	TRBJ2-2	17	-
TGTGCCAGCAGCCGCTTCGGGGGGAGAGGGCTAAATGAGCAGTTCTTC	CASSRFGGRGLNEQFF	-	TRBV5-6	TRBJ2-1	16	TRBD2
TGTGCCAGCAGTGGTAGGGTAGCGGGGGGAGCGGATACGCAGTATTTT	CASSGRVAGGADTQYF	-	TRBV2	TRBJ2-3	16	TRBD2
TGTGCCAGCAGCTTGCCTATTGGGACAGGGAACACAGATACGCAGTATTTT	CASSLPIGTGNTDTQYF	-	TRBV5-5	TRBJ2-3	17	TRBD1
TGTGCCAGCAGTTCGACAGGGTATGGCTACACCTTC	CASSSTGYGYTF	-	TRBV6-5	TRBJ1-2	12	TRBD1
TGTGCCACCAGCAGAGATAGTGAAAGCAGGCCCGGGGAGCTGTTTTTT	CATSRDSESRPGELFF	-	TRBV15	TRBJ2-2	16	-
TGTGCCAGCAGCCAGACAGGGGTCGCCGGGGAGCTGTTTTTT	CASSQTGVAGELFF	-	TRBV11-2	TRBJ2-2	14	TRBD1
TGTGCCACCAGCAGAGGGGCAACTAACTATGGCTACACCTTC	CATSRGATNYGYTF	once	TRBV15	TRBJ1-2	14	-
TGCGCCAGCAGCTTGGCCGCCAATATGAGGGCAGATACGCAGTATTTT	CASSLAANMRADTQYF	-	TRBV5-1	TRBJ2-3	16	-
TGTGCCAGCAGCTATGACAGGTACTATGGCTACACCTTC	CASSYDRYYGYTF	-	TRBV27	TRBJ1-2	13	-
TGTGCCAGCAGCTTACGGAGGGGCCGATCTGGAAACACCATATATTTT	CASSLRRGRSGNTIYF	-	TRBV13	TRBJ1-3	16	-
TGTGCCAGCAGCTTGGGGACAGGCGCTGGAAACACCATATATTTT	CASSLGTGAGNTIYF	-	TRBV5-4	TRBJ1-3	15	TRBD1
TGTGCCAGCAGCCCCCAGGGCCGCGGCTACACCTTC	CASSPQGRGYTF	-	TRBV5-8	TRBJ1-2	12	-
TGTGCCAGCAGCATAGACCCCCAGGTAGCGGGGGACGAGCAGTACTTC	CASSIDPQVAGDEQYF	-	TRBV7-2	TRBJ2-7	16	TRBD2
TGTGCCACCAGTGAGGGGACAGGGACGGGTGGATACAATGAGCAGTTCTTC	CATSEGTGTGGYNEQFF	once	TRBV24-1	TRBJ2-1	17	TRBD1
TGTGCCAGCAGCGCCCGGGACAGGGGCACAGATACGCAGTATTTT	CASSARDRGTDTQYF	-	TRBV11-3	TRBJ2-3	15	TRBD1
TGTGCCAGCAGTGACCCGGGACTAGCGGGAAACAATGAGCAGTTCTTC	CASSDPGLAGNNEQFF	-	TRBV6-1	TRBJ2-1	16	TRBD2
TGTGCCAGCAGCGGTAGCGGGAGAGCCTACAATGAGCAGTTCTTC	CASSGSGRAYNEQFF	-	TRBV9	TRBJ2-1	15	TRBD2
TGTGCCAGCAGTGAAATGCCGGGTAGGGGCGAGCAGTACTTC	CASSEMPGRGEQYF	-	TRBV6-1	TRBJ2-7	14	-
TGTGCCACCACAGACAGGGAACAACAGCCCCAGCATTTT	CATTDREQQPQHF	-	TRBV2	TRBJ1-5	13	TRBD1
TGTGCCAGCAGCAGACGGGACAGGGGGAATTCACCCCTCCACTTT	CASSRRDRGNSPLHF	-	TRBV9	TRBJ1-6	15	TRBD1
TGTGCCAGCAGCTTAAACGGGGTCTCCTACGAGCAGTACTTC	CASSLNGVSYEQYF	-	TRBV7-2	TRBJ2-7	14	-
TGTGCCAGCAGCTTCAGCGCGAACACTGAAGCTTTCTTT	CASSFSANTEAFF	-	TRBV12-3/TRBV12-4	TRBJ1-1	13	-
TGTGCCAGCAGCCTACCCCCTCCGGAGGCGCTAGCTAACTATGGCTACACCTTC	CASSLPPPEALANYGYTF	-	TRBV3-1/TRBV3-2	TRBJ1-2	18	-
TGTGCCAGCAGATCTAACCTCCGGGACGGGGAGCTGTTTTTT	CASRSNLRDGELFF	few	TRBV3-1/TRBV3-2	TRBJ2-2	14	-
TGCGCCAGCAGCCAAGGGTTGTCTCGCGGCAGCTCCGAGCAGTACTTC	CASSQGLSRGSSEQYF	-	TRBV4-3	TRBJ2-7	16	-
TGTGCCAGCAGCTTGGGCAGGGCTTACAATGAGCAGTTCTTC	CASSLGRAYNEQFF	-	TRBV7-2	TRBJ2-1	14	-
TGCGCCAGCAGCTTGGACAGGGCTCAAGAGACCCAGTACTTC	CASSLDRAQETQYF	-	TRBV5-1	TRBJ2-5	14	-